One and the same sample provided the 24 T cell receptor beta chains below, sequenced in a study of blood T cell repertoires in COVID-19. TCRdb's copy holds only in-frame clones and misses some; the assay was immunoSEQ multiplex PCR. The sample gives 130,000 to 150,000 clones, approximately 80% of which show up once; roughly 6.5% is in the top ten. Sequenced input: peripheral blood. The receptors originated from a human donor in a cohort sampled during active COVID-19.

This clone was seen just once. V usage is TRBV15 and J usage is TRBJ1-2; no clear D gene. Germline-derived CDR1 and CDR2 are LNHNV and YYDKDF (reference sequence). V gave up 0 bases and J gave up 7 bases, with 9 bases separating them. This CDR3 comprises 13 residues. The CDR3 here is CATSRDTSGGYTF. The CDR3, as DNA: TGTGCCACCAGCAGAGATACATCGGGTGGCTACACCTTC.

Concerning this clone itself: A junction boundary mismatches the germline segment, possibly from a read error. The chain links TRBV7-9 to TRBJ1-5; unclear D gene. The CDR3 has 14 residues. Germline V CDR1 and CDR2: SEHNR, FQNEAQ (reference sequence). DNA for the CDR3: TGTGCCAGCAGCCCCACGGACGGGAATCGGCCCCAGCATTTT. Its protein product is CASSPTDGNRPQHF.

The V gene is TRBV19, the J gene TRBJ2-7, with 7 bases that match TRBD1. The CDR3 covers 15 residues. Trimming took 5 bases from V and 3 from J; bases not matched to a gene: 10. Germline CDR1 is LNHDA and CDR2 is SQIVND (reference sequence). DNA for the CDR3: TGTGCCAGTAGTGTTTCCGGGACAGAAAACTACGAGCAGTACTTC. This translates into CASSVSGTENYEQYF.

The V gene is TRBV6-5, the J gene TRBJ1-4; weak D call: TRBD1 (6 bases). Germline V CDR1 and CDR2: MNHEY, SVGAGI. Trimming removed 8 bases at V and 8 bases at J, with 18 bases between. This CDR3 has 14 amino acids. This chain's CDR3 is CASAIPGQQEKLFF. The DNA of the CDR3 is TGTGCCAGCGCCATCCCCGGACAGCAAGAAAAACTGTTTTTT.

The rearrangement joins TRBV7-2 to TRBJ1-5; D perhaps matches TRBD1 (5 bases). This CDR3 region has 14 residues. The germline V and J ends were trimmed by 5 bases and 0 bases, with 8 bases remaining between them. The germline V gene encodes CDR1 SGHTA and CDR2 FQGNSA. The CDR3 DNA is TGTGCCAGCAGCGGGGGGGTTAGCAATCAGCCCCAGCATTTT. Encoded protein: CASSGGVSNQPQHF. Together with reference TRBV7-2 and TRBJ1-5, the CDR3 gives the full variable domain: GAGVSQSPSNKVTEKGKDVELRCDPISGHTALYWYRQSLGQGLEFLIYFQGNSAPDKSGLPSDRFSAERTGGSVSTLTIQRTQQEDSAVYLCASSGGVSNQPQHFGDGTRLSIL.

This clone has only one observation. The chain joins TRBV18 to TRBJ1-2; D is unresolved. This CDR3 contains 15 residues. Germline CDR1 KGHSH, CDR2 LQKENI. The V end lost 2 bases, the J end lost 0 bases, and 10 bases lay between the germline ends. CDR3 nucleotide sequence: TGTGCCAGCTCACCAAGCGGGCGGACTAACTATGGCTACACCTTC. Encoded protein: CASSPSGRTNYGYTF.

This clone has more than one count but fewer than ten. The CDR3 DNA follows: TGTGCCAGCAGCCTTTTACAGGGAGCTGGCTACACCTTC. Amino acids: CASSLLQGAGYTF. The V and J genes are TRBV14 and TRBJ1-2; a possible D gene is TRBD1 (6 bases). V was trimmed by 4 bases and J by 7 bases, leaving 13 bases between them. CDR1 is SGHDN, CDR2 FVKESK, per germline. CDR3 length: 13 amino acids.

The V call is TRBV4-3, the J call TRBJ2-2; D gene uncertain. Germline CDR1 is LGHNA and CDR2 is YSLEER. The V end was cut by 1 base, the J end by 0 bases, with 6 bases between. The length of the CDR3 is 15 residues. Written as DNA, the CDR3 is TGCGCCAGCAGCCAAGGTCTTGCGAACACCGGGGAGCTGTTTTTT. Protein product: CASSQGLANTGELFF.

CDR3 sequence (DNA): TGCGCCAGCAGTGACAGGGAAAGCAATCAGCCCCAGCATTTT. As protein: CASSDRESNQPQHF. The genes are TRBV10-1 and TRBJ1-5, with a weak D call TRBD1 (5 bases). The CDR3 spans 14 residues. The V end was cut by 3 bases, the J end by 1 base, with 7 bases between. Germline lookup yields CDR1 WNHNN and CDR2 SYGVQD (reference sequence).

V is TRBV5-4 and J is TRBJ2-7; 8 bases map to TRBD2. J lost 0 bases, V lost 4 bases, and 3 bases had no gene match. CDR3 length: 14 amino acids. Germline CDR1 is SGHNT and CDR2 is YYREEE (reference sequence). CDR3 residues: CASSPGLASYEQYF. The CDR3 nucleotides read TGTGCCAGCAGCCCAGGACTAGCCTCCTACGAGCAGTACTTC.

The chain joins TRBV24-1 to TRBJ2-7, with 8 bases matching TRBD1. With V trimmed by 7 bases and J by 5 bases, 6 bases remained unmatched. This CDR3 comprises 13 residues. CDR1 is KGHDR and CDR2 is SFDVKD in the germline V gene. CDR3 DNA sequence: TGTGCCACCAGCGACAGGGGTTTGGACGAGCAGTACTTC. Translation: CATSDRGLDEQYF.

This chain uses TRBV7-2 with TRBJ2-7; 9 bases line up with TRBD1. V shed 4 bases, J shed 4 bases, and the junction held 8 bases outside the gene matches. This CDR3 comprises 15 residues. The V gene's germline CDR1 is SGHTA and CDR2 FQGNSA. The CDR3: CASSSRTGEGYEQYF. In nucleotides, the CDR3 is TGTGCCAGCAGCTCGCGGACAGGGGAAGGGTACGAGCAGTACTTC.

V is TRBV11-3 and J is TRBJ2-3, with TRBD2 matching over 11 bases. CDR1 is SGHNT and CDR2 is YENEEA in the germline V gene. J was trimmed by 1 base and V by 4 bases; bases with no gene match: 1. The CDR3 extends over 15 amino acids. DNA for the CDR3: TGTGCCAGCAGCTCTAGCGGGGGGCGCACAGATACGCAGTATTTT. The encoded protein is CASSSSGGRTDTQYF.

The chain couples TRBV7-2 to TRBJ1-1; a possible D gene is TRBD1 (6 bases). The CDR3 extends over 11 amino acids. With 1 base removed from V and 10 bases from J, the gap between germline ends came to 7 bases. CDR1 SGHTA and CDR2 FQGNSA come from the germline V gene. DNA for the CDR3: TGTGCCAGCAGCTTAGGCAGGGGAGCTTTCTTT. Translation: CASSLGRGAFF.

The chain recombines TRBV19 with TRBJ1-4, with 7 bases fitting TRBD1. Germline V CDR1 and CDR2: LNHDA, SQIVND (reference sequence). V trimming: 9 bases; J trimming: 8 bases; junction bases outside the gene matches: 9. The CDR3 extends over 13 amino acids. The CDR3 sequence: CARQYRGWEKLFF. The CDR3, as DNA: TGTGCCAGACAATACAGGGGCTGGGAAAAACTGTTTTTT. The variable domain in full, with the rest retrieved from reference TRBV19 and TRBJ1-4, is DGGITQSPKYLFRKEGQNVTLSCEQNLNHDAMYWYRQDPGQGLRLIYYSQIVNDFQKGDIAEGYSVSREKKESFPLTVTSAQKNPTAFYLCARQYRGWEKLFFGSGTQLSVL.

The sample holds a few counts of this clone. The gene calls are TRBV19 and TRBJ2-5, with 9 bases fitting TRBD1. The J segment lost 5 bases and the V segment lost 6 bases, leaving 7 bases of the junction unmatched. Per the germline V gene, CDR1 is LNHDA and CDR2 is SQIVND (reference sequence). The CDR3 extends over 14 amino acids. The CDR3 loop is CASRNRGRQETQYF. In DNA form, the CDR3 reads TGTGCCAGTAGGAACAGGGGGCGGCAGGAGACCCAGTACTTC.

The rearrangement joins TRBV3-1 (or the pseudogene TRBV3-2) to TRBJ2-3, with TRBD1 matching over 8 bases. There are 14 residues in the CDR3. The V gene end was trimmed by 0 bases and the J gene end by 7 bases; junction bases not matched to a gene: 3. Germline values: CDR1 LGHDT, CDR2 YNNKEL (reference sequence). CDR3 in amino acids: CASSQDRGLNTQYF. The CDR3 DNA reads TGTGCCAGCAGCCAAGACAGGGGGCTTAATACGCAGTATTTT.

This CDR3 is CASSLSMPGTQYF. The CDR3 bases are TGTGCCAGCAGTTTATCAATGCCCGGGACCCAGTACTTC. This chain connects TRBV27 to TRBJ2-5; D ambiguous. The CDR3 is made up of 13 amino acids. Germline V gene lookup returns CDR1 MNHEY and CDR2 SMNVEV (reference sequence). V shed 0 bases and J shed 7 bases, with 9 bases lying between them.

CDR3 DNA sequence: TGTGCCAGCAGCCAAGGGCCAGCGGGGGGGCCGTGGGAGACCCAGTACTTC. Protein sequence: CASSQGPAGGPWETQYF. This sequence joins TRBV3-1 (or the pseudogene TRBV3-2) and TRBJ2-5; 10 nucleotides match TRBD2. Germline values: CDR1 LGHDT, CDR2 YNNKEL (reference sequence). The J segment lost 5 bases and the V segment lost 1 base, leaving 10 bases of the junction unmatched. The CDR3 contains 17 residues.

The genes are TRBV3-1 (or the pseudogene TRBV3-2) and TRBJ1-5; 7 nucleotides line up with TRBD1. With V trimmed by 1 base and J by 5 bases, 5 bases remained unmatched. This CDR3 region has 15 residues. The germline V gene has CDR1 LGHDT and CDR2 YNNKEL (reference sequence). The CDR3 DNA reads as TGTGCCAGCAGCCAAGGGAACAGGGGTGATCAGCCCCAGCATTTT. Translation: CASSQGNRGDQPQHF.

The chain carries TRBV5-4 and TRBJ2-3; 11 nucleotides line up with TRBD2. Germline values: CDR1 SGHNT, CDR2 YYREEE (reference sequence). The CDR3 sequence is 15 residues long. The V segment lost 5 bases and the J segment 6 bases; nucleotides outside the gene matches: 8. The CDR3 here is CASRPSGGKGDTQYF. In DNA, the CDR3 is TGTGCCAGCAGACCTAGCGGGGGGAAAGGGGATACGCAGTATTTT. Full variable domain (outside the CDR3, taken from reference TRBV5-4 and TRBJ2-3): ETGVTQSPTHLIKTRGQQVTLRCSSQSGHNTVSWYQQALGQGPQFIFQYYREEENGRGNFPPRFSGLQFPNYSSELNVNALELDDSALYLCASRPSGGKGDTQYFGPGTRLTVL.

This clone was seen just once. The J gene is TRBJ1-3, the V gene TRBV10-3, with D possibly being TRBD1 (5 bases). The CDR3 sequence is 13 residues long. Germline V gene sequence: CDR1 ENHRY, CDR2 SYGVKD. Trimming left V 8 bases short and J 0 bases short, with 8 bases between. This CDR3 is CAIWDSSGNTIYF. The CDR3 DNA sequence: TGTGCCATCTGGGACTCCTCTGGAAACACCATATATTTT.

The J gene is TRBJ1-1, the V gene TRBV6-5; TRBD1 matches 11 bases. The germline CDR1 and CDR2 sequences are MNHEY and SVGAGI. J gave up 12 bases and V 10 bases, and 4 bases lay outside the gene matches. This CDR3 has 10 residues. CDR3 in amino acids: CAKDRGRSFF. The CDR3 nucleotides are TGTGCCAAGGACAGGGGGCGTTCTTTCTTT.

This chain joins TRBV3-1 (or the pseudogene TRBV3-2) and TRBJ2-4; 9 positions agree with TRBD2. After removal of 4 bases from V and 5 bases from J, the junction contained 6 bases not matched to a gene. The CDR3 covers 15 residues. CDR1 and CDR2 from the germline V gene are LGHDT and YNNKEL (reference sequence). The CDR3, as DNA: TGTGCCAGCAGCCTATGTAGCGGGGGCCAAAACATTCAGTACTTC. The encoded protein is CASSLCSGGQNIQYF.